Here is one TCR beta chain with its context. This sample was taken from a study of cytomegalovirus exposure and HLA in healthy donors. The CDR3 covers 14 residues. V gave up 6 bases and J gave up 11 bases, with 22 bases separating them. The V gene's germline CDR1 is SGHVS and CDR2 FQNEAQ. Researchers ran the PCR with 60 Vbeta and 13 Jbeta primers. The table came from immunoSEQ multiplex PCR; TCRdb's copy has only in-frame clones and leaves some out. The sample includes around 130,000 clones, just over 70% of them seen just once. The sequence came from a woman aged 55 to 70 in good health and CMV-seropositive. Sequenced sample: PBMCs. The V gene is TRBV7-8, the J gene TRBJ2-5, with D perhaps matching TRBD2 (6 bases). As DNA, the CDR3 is TGTGCCAGCAGTTCACTACGGCCCGGGACTGCGCAGTACTTC. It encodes CASSSLRPGTAQYF.